Below are 21 T cell receptor beta chains sequenced from a single sample in a study of Graves' ophthalmopathy and Graves' hyperthyroidism. Amplified TCR beta CDR3 regions were obtained using RNA transcripts as template. First-round RT-PCR used HTBI primers; second-round multiplex PCR followed. TCRdb redid the calling of the multiplex PCR reads with MiXCR, one entry per CDR3 protein. The table shows about 210,000 distinct CDR3 sequences, with under 30% occurring only once. Source material: peripheral blood. The receptors stem from a man aged 50-59 years with Graves' ophthalmopathy.

This clonotype occurred many times. V usage is TRBV13 and J usage is TRBJ2-5, with D possibly being TRBD1 or TRBD2 (6 bases each). Per germline, CDR1 PRHDT and CDR2 FYEKMQ (reference sequence). This CDR3 comprises 15 residues. The germline V and J ends were trimmed by 1 base and 5 bases, with 14 bases remaining between them. This CDR3 is CASSLVTGATETQYF. CDR3 DNA sequence: TGTGCCAGCAGCTTAGTAACGGGGGCCACGGAGACCCAGTACTTC. The variable domain in full, completed from reference TRBV13 and TRBJ2-5, reads AAGVIQSPRHLIKEKRETATLKCYPIPRHDTVYWYQQGPGQDPQFLISFYEKMQSDKGSIPDRFSAQQFSDYHSELNMSSLELGDSALYFCASSLVTGATETQYFGPGTRLLVL.

This sequence joins TRBV6-5 and TRBJ2-7; 10 bases are shared with TRBD2. The junction had 6 bases not matched to a gene; V was cut back by 0 bases and J by 4 bases. Germline V gives CDR1 MNHEY, CDR2 SVGAGI. The CDR3 totals 16 residues. CDR3 bases: TGTGCCAGCAGTTACTCGCTTACTAGCGGGAAGTACGAGCAGTACTTC. Its protein is CASSYSLTSGKYEQYF.

This clonotype was seen ten or more times. The gene calls are TRBV28 and TRBJ2-5, with TRBD2 matching 7 bases. Germline lookup yields CDR1 MDHEN and CDR2 SYDVKM. V was pared by 5 bases and J by 0 bases, with 6 bases of the junction left unmatched. The CDR3 has 15 residues. CDR3 sequence (DNA): TGTGCCAGCAGTGGGGGGGGACTTTACCAAGAGACCCAGTACTTC. It translates to CASSGGGLYQETQYF.

This clonotype was observed many times. This rearrangement joins TRBV2 to TRBJ1-5; D possibly corresponds to TRBD1 (6 bases). CDR3 length: 14 amino acids. From germline, CDR1 is SNHLY and CDR2 FYNNEI. Between the trimmed V and J ends, which lost 6 bases and 0 bases, there was a span of 9 bases. The CDR3 DNA sequence: TGTGCCAGCAGGGACAGATATAGCAATCAGCCCCAGCATTTT. Translating it yields CASRDRYSNQPQHF.

This clonotype has a handful of counts. A much larger clonotype is one base distant, so this may be a read error. The chain is built from TRBV27 and TRBJ2-7; D is perhaps TRBD2 (6 bases). V was cut by 6 bases and J by 3 bases, with 18 bases left in between. Germline CDR1 reads MNHEY; CDR2 reads SMNVEV (reference sequence). The CDR3 contains 15 residues. CDR3 sequence (DNA): TGTGCCAGCAGCTTGCGTGGGACTCTTTTCTACGAGCAGTACTTC. Translating gives CASSLRGTLFYEQYF.

This clonotype was detected ten times or more. CDR3 residues: CASGQFSYEQYF. The DNA for the CDR3 is TGTGCCTCTGGGCAGTTCTCCTACGAGCAGTACTTC. V is TRBV12-3 or TRBV12-4 and J is TRBJ2-7, with D uncertain. With 11 bases removed from V and 0 bases from J, the gap between germline ends came to 11 bases. The CDR3 length is 12 residues.

This clonotype occurred many times. This chain uses TRBV6-4 with TRBJ1-6; a possible D gene is TRBD1 (5 bases). Germline CDR1 reads MRHNA; CDR2 reads SNTAGT. The V end lost 5 bases, the J end lost 6 bases, and 20 bases lay between the germline ends. The CDR3 is 17 amino acids. The CDR3 DNA reads as TGTGCCAGCAGTAGGGACCTGAGGGGAGGAATTAATTCACCCCTCCACTTT. This codes for CASSRDLRGGINSPLHF.

The table lists this clonotype with many counts. The V gene is TRBV10-3, the J gene TRBJ2-7, with 12 positions matching TRBD2. V shed 4 bases, J shed 2 bases, and the junction held 3 bases outside the gene matches. The CDR3 contains 15 residues. The germline gives CDR1 ENHRY, CDR2 SYGVKD. The CDR3 nucleotides read TGTGCCATCAGTGGGACTAGCGGGACCACCTACGAGCAGTACTTC. Its protein is CAISGTSGTTYEQYF.

The V and J genes are TRBV6-4 and TRBJ1-2; D is unresolved. The CDR3 runs 13 residues. The germline V gene encodes CDR1 MRHNA and CDR2 SNTAGT. V gave up 6 bases and J gave up 8 bases, with 16 bases separating them. CDR3 protein: CASSKSTAYGYTF. The CDR3 DNA reads as TGTGCCAGCAGCAAATCCACAGCCTACGGCTACACCTTC.

This clonotype was recorded at least ten times. This chain joins TRBV6-5 and TRBJ1-5; tentatively, D is TRBD1 (5 bases). The germline V and J ends were trimmed by 6 bases and 1 base, with 13 bases remaining between them. There are 15 residues in the CDR3. Looked up from germline, CDR1 is MNHEY and CDR2 is SVGAGI. CDR3 nucleotide sequence: TGTGCCAGCAGCATGGGACGGTGGAGCAATCAGCCCCAGCATTTT. Translated, it gives CASSMGRWSNQPQHF.

This clonotype was counted at least ten times. The chain couples TRBV11-2 to TRBJ1-6; a possible D gene is TRBD1 (5 bases). The CDR3 is 12 amino acids. Germline loops: CDR1 SGHAT, CDR2 FQNNGV. With 10 bases removed from V and 5 bases from J, the gap between germline ends came to 9 bases. CDR3 in amino acids: CATQGDNSPLHF. CDR3 nucleotides: TGTGCCACCCAGGGTGATAATTCACCCCTCCACTTT.

This rearrangement joins TRBV27 to TRBJ2-6, with D unresolved. Looked up from germline, CDR1 is MNHEY and CDR2 is SMNVEV (reference sequence). V was pared by 4 bases and J by 2 bases, with 3 bases between. The CDR3 is 13 residues long. CDR3 DNA: TGTGCCAGCAGTTACGCTGGGGCCAACGTCCTGACTTTC. This translates into CASSYAGANVLTF.

This clonotype occurred many times. The V call is TRBV7-6, the J call TRBJ2-7, with TRBD2 matching over 9 bases. Looked up from germline, CDR1 is SGHVS and CDR2 is FNYEAQ. The CDR3 spans 14 residues. Trimming took 5 bases from V and 3 from J; bases not matched to a gene: 5. The DNA for the CDR3 is TGTGCCAGCAGCGTTGTAGCGGGGGACTACGAGCAGTACTTC. The encoded protein is CASSVVAGDYEQYF.

This clonotype was detected ten times or more. For the CDR3, the DNA is TGTGCCAGCAGCCCGGGGACAGGGACTAACTATGGCTACACCTTC. Translation: CASSPGTGTNYGYTF. The chain links TRBV5-5 to TRBJ1-2, with TRBD1 matching 9 bases. Germline-derived CDR1 and CDR2 are SGHKS and YYEKEE (reference sequence). This CDR3 is built from 15 residues. The junction had 4 bases not matched to a gene; V was cut back by 4 bases and J by 0 bases.

This clonotype showed up many times. The rearrangement uses TRBV29-1 and TRBJ2-6; 7 nucleotides match TRBD2. V was clipped by 6 bases and J by 4 bases; unmatched bases: 6. This CDR3 has 14 residues. Germline V gene data show CDR1 as SQVTM and CDR2 as ANQGSEA. Written as DNA, the CDR3 is TGCAGCGTGGGGGAGGGGAACGGGGCCAACGTCCTGACTTTC. Protein: CSVGEGNGANVLTF.

This clonotype was found once. The genes are TRBV4-3 and TRBJ2-2, with D unclear. Germline loops: CDR1 LGHNA, CDR2 YSLEER. Trimming removed 1 base at V and 7 bases at J, with 19 bases between. This CDR3 region has 17 residues. In DNA, the CDR3 is TGCGCCAGCAGCCAAGTACATGATAGTTCTTTGGGCGGGGAGCTGTTTTTT. Protein: CASSQVHDSSLGGELFF.

This clonotype came up many times. The genes are TRBV2 and TRBJ1-5; D gene uncertain. Trimming took 7 bases from V and 3 from J, leaving 10 bases between them. The CDR3 has 13 amino acids. From germline, CDR1 is SNHLY and CDR2 FYNNEI. The CDR3 protein is CASIQEFNQPQHF. CDR3 nucleotide sequence: TGTGCCAGCATCCAGGAGTTCAATCAGCCCCAGCATTTT.

This clonotype appeared many times. The rearrangement uses TRBV4-3 and TRBJ1-1; no clear D. This CDR3 region has 13 residues. CDR1 is LGHNA and CDR2 is YSLEER in the germline V gene. The ends were cut back, 1 base at V and 4 bases at J, with 7 bases in the middle. CDR3 region: CASSQVWGTEAFF. CDR3 DNA sequence: TGCGCCAGCAGCCAAGTCTGGGGCACTGAAGCTTTCTTT.

In its sample, this clonotype was seen many times. The V and J genes are TRBV4-1 and TRBJ1-2, with 7 bases aligning to TRBD1. Trimming took 4 bases from V and 4 from J; bases not matched to a gene: 9. This CDR3 is built from 15 residues. The V gene's germline CDR1 is MGHRA and CDR2 YSYEKL. In DNA, the CDR3 is TGCGCCAGCAGCCCGCGAGACAGGGTGGGCTATGGCTACACCTTC. It is translated as CASSPRDRVGYGYTF.

This clonotype was seen ten or more times. This chain connects TRBV29-1 to TRBJ2-5, with 11 bases fitting TRBD1. The CDR3 has 13 residues. Germline V gene lookup returns CDR1 SQVTM and CDR2 ANQGSEA. The J segment lost 5 bases and the V segment lost 4 bases, leaving 3 bases of the junction unmatched. Written as DNA, the CDR3 is TGCAGCGTTGGGACAGGGGGCATGGAGACCCAGTACTTC. Amino acids: CSVGTGGMETQYF.

This clonotype was recorded many times. The chain couples TRBV15 to TRBJ2-5, with 12 bases matching TRBD2. Germline CDR1 reads LNHNV; CDR2 reads YYDKDF (reference sequence). The CDR3 is 17 residues long. Trimming removed 0 bases from V and 5 bases from J; junction bases left unmatched: 7. CDR3 DNA: TGTGCCACCAGCAGAGACGCTAGCGGGAGGGCCGGTGAGACCCAGTACTTC. Its protein is CATSRDASGRAGETQYF. Variable domain in full (rest from reference TRBV15 and TRBJ2-5): DAMVIQNPRYQVTQFGKPVTLSCSQTLNHNVMYWYQQKSSQAPKLLFHYYDKDFNNEADTPDNFQSRRPNTSFCFLDIRSPGLGDTAMYLCATSRDASGRAGETQYFGPGTRLLVL.